This T cell receptor beta chain was obtained from a study of blood T cell repertoires in COVID-19 (dated by TCRdb to 2020 to 2022). Regarding the complete study: Samples from collaborators originated in the United States, Italy and Spain and spanned both the acute and convalescent phases of COVID-19. HLA class I and class II types, where available, came from metadata supplied by the sample provider rather than from assay-based typing. Nearly every sample came with metadata listing a de-identified subject ID, COVID-19 status, age in years and sex. The prospective study material was composed of cDNA or gDNA derived from T cells, B-cell-depleted T cells, or PBMCs. Samples came from the ongoing ImmuneRACE study (first 160 participants) plus 1,254 subjects from 6 global collaborators. Subjects who had been exposed to COVID-19, were actively infected with it, or had recovered from it provided the deeply sampled blood TCRbeta repertoires that made up the dataset. A freely available public database, intended as a resource for researchers studying the immune response to SARS-CoV-2, is where the repertoires were released.

The research as a whole found: How much clinical and demographic metadata was included differed by source and by participant, and the metadata was provided uncurated.

The CDR3 measures 11 amino acids from cysteine to phenylalanine. Only CDR3 DNA remains: 33 bases, in frame from the first base. Based on the germline V gene (reference sequence), the CDR1 and CDR2 sequences are LGHDT and YNNKEL. The V and J ends are trimmed by 5 bases and 8 bases, leaving 6 bases between them. Whole blood was collected in K2EDTA tubes by collaborating institutions according to the institutions' own protocols. For TCRbeta analysis, collaborators shipped samples as frozen whole blood, isolated PBMCs, or DNA extracted from either of those sample types. TCRbeta CDR3 regions were amplified from genomic DNA by means of the immunoSEQ Assay, a bias-controlled multiplex PCR. As for the authors' bioinformatics: The number of nucleated cells in each sample was estimated by amplification of reference gene primers within the assay. To quantify the absolute abundance of each unique TCRbeta CDR3 rearrangement, sequence reads were collapsed and filtered. For each sample, productive Simpson clonality was calculated as the square root of Simpson's diversity index across productive rearrangements. TCRdb took over this immuneACCESS table, retaining in-frame rearrangements with V and J assigned. Such tables are incomplete; in checked studies, under half of the missing clones stem from an unresolved V gene, and the remainder is unexplained. V and J calls and clone size are given by that table; D and trimming were obtained from the DNA. Here the sample has about 100,000 clones; 80% to 90% occur a single time. Jointly, the top ten make up approximately 1.6% of the sample.

Comment on this clone: This clone's antigen is unknown. One base away there is no much larger clone; base qualities are not given.

This TCR derives from an elderly man with acute or convalescent COVID-19. The sequenced sample consisted of peripheral blood. The chain is made from TRBV3-1 (or the pseudogene TRBV3-2) and TRBJ2-2; too little of a D gene remains to name it. Here the CDR3 is given as CASSSRGELFF. The base sequence is TGTGCCAGCAGCTCTCGGGGGGAGCTGTTTTTT.